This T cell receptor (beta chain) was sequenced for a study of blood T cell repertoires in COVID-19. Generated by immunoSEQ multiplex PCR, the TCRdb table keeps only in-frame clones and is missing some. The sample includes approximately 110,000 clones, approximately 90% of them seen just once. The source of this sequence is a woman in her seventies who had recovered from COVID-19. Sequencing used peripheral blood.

CDR3 DNA sequence: TGTGCCAGCAGCTTCAGCGGATCGAACACCGGGGAGCTGTTTTTT. Protein product: CASSFSGSNTGELFF. The V gene is TRBV5-6, the J gene TRBJ2-2; a possible D gene is TRBD2 (5 bases). Trimming pared 2 bases from V and 0 bases from J, leaving 8 bases between. The length of the CDR3 is 15 residues. The germline CDR1 and CDR2 sequences are SGHDT and YYEEEE.